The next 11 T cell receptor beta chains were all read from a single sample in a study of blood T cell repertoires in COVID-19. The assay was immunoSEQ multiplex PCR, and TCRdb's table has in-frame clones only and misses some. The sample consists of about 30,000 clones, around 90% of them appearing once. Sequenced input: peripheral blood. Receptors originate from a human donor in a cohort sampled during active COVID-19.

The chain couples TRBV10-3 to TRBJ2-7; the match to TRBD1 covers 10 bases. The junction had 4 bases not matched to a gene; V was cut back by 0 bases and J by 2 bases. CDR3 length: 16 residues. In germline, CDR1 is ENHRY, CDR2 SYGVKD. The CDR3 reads CAISESGTGAPYEQYF. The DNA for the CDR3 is TGTGCCATCAGTGAGTCCGGGACAGGGGCTCCCTACGAGCAGTACTTC.

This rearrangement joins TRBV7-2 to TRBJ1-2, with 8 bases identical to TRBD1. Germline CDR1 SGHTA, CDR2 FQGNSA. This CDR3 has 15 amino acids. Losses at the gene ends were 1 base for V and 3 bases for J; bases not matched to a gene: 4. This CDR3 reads CASSLGTGGHYGYTF. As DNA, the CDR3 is TGTGCCAGCAGCTTAGGCACAGGGGGGCACTATGGCTACACCTTC.

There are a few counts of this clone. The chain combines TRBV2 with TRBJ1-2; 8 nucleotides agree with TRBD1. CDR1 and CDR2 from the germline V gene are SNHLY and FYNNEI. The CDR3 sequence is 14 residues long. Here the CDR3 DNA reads TGTGTCACCACCCCGGACAGGGTGGGCTATGGCTACACCTTC. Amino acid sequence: CVTTPDRVGYGYTF.

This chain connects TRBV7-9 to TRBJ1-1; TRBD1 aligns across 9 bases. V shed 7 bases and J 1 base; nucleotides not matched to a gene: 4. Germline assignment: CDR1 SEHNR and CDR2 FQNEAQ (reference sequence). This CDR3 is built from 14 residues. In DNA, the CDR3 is TGTGCCAGCATCGAACAGGGGGCGAACACTGAAGCTTTCTTT. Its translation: CASIEQGANTEAFF.

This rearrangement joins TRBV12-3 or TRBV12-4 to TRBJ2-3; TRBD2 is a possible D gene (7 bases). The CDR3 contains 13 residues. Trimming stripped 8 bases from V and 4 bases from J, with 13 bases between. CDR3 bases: TGTGCCAGCGGCTGGGGGGGCCCAGATACGCAGTATTTT. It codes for CASGWGGPDTQYF.

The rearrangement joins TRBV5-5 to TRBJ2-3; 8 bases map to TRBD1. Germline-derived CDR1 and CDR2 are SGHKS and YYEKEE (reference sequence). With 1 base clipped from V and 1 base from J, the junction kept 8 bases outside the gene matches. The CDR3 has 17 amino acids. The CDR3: CASSLWISDRGTDTQYF. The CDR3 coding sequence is TGTGCCAGCAGCTTGTGGATATCGGACAGGGGCACAGATACGCAGTATTTT.

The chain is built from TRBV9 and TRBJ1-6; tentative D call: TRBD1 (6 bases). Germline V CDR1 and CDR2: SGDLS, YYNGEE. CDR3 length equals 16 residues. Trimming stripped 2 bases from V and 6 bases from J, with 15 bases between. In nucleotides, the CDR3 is TGTGCCAGCAGCGTTCAACAGGGCGGTGGTAATTCACCCCTCCACTTT. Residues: CASSVQQGGGNSPLHF. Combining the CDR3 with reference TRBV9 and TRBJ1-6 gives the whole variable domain DSGVTQTPKHLITATGQRVTLRCSPRSGDLSVYWYQQSLDQGLQFLIQYYNGEERAKGNILERFSAQQFPDLHSELNLSSLELGDSALYFCASSVQQGGGNSPLHFGNGTRLTVT.

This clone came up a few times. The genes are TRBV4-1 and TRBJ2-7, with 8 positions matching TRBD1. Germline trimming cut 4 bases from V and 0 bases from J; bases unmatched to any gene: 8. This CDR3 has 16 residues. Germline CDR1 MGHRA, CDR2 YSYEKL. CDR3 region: CASSRPGQARSYEQYF. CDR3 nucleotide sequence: TGCGCCAGCAGCCGCCCGGGACAGGCTCGCTCCTACGAGCAGTACTTC.

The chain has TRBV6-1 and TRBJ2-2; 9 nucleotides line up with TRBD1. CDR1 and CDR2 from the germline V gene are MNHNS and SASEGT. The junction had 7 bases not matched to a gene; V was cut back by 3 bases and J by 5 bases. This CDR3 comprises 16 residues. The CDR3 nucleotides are TGTGCCAGCAGTGACAGTGGGACAGGGATTACCGGGGAGCTGTTTTTT. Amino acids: CASSDSGTGITGELFF.

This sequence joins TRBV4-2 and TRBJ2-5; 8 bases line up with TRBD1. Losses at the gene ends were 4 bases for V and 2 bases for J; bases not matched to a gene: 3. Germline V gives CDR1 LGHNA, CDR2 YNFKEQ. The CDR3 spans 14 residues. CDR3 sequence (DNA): TGTGCCAGCAGCCCCGACAGGGGACAAGAGACCCAGTACTTC. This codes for CASSPDRGQETQYF.

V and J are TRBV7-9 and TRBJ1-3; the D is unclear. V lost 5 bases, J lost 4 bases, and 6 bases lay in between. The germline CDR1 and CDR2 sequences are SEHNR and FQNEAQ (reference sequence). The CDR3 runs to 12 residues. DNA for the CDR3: TGTGCCAGCAGCCCGTTGGGAAACACCATATATTTT. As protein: CASSPLGNTIYF.